A selection of T cell receptor beta chains follows, all from one sample in a study of blood T cell repertoires in COVID-19. Generated by immunoSEQ multiplex PCR, the TCRdb table keeps only in-frame clones and is missing some. Here the sample spans approximately 280,000 clones, 89% being singletons. The specimen sequenced was peripheral blood. These TCRs come from a woman aged 60-75 years with acute or convalescent COVID-19. CDR3s leave out the opening cysteine and the closing phenylalanine or tryptophan. A clone size is listed for some rows: how often the clone was seen (once, few, many), or a class if it is expanded.

j_gene	abundance	v_gene	CDR3aa
TRBJ2-7	NA	TRBV14	ASSYTPGQGSEQY
TRBJ2-7	once	TRBV5-1	ASSLGYSYEQY
TRBJ1-1	NA	TRBV6-5	ASSADSLNTEAF
TRBJ1-1	NA	TRBV3-1/TRBV3-2	ASSQTGRGNTEAF
TRBJ2-5	NA	TRBV14	ASSQGQGAQETQY
TRBJ2-7	NA	TRBV27	ASSFSGGSYEQY
TRBJ1-1	few	TRBV7-3	ASSLTRVRNTEAF
TRBJ2-5	once	TRBV4-1	ASSPGQGETQY
TRBJ1-4	NA	TRBV11-2	ASSLHRGSEKLF
TRBJ1-5	NA	TRBV19	ASSTGVGNQPQH
TRBJ2-1	NA	TRBV7-8	ASRPLGLAGVGEQF
TRBJ2-7	NA	TRBV19	ASSKSLGTSGAYEQY
TRBJ1-1	NA	TRBV28	ASSPAGQTEAF
TRBJ1-2	NA	TRBV12-3/TRBV12-4	ASSLAGGYGYT
TRBJ2-2	NA	TRBV7-6	ASSSTTTSPNTGELF
TRBJ1-2	NA	TRBV2	ASSGGTGVFGYT
TRBJ2-2	NA	TRBV28	ASSLQGKTGELF
TRBJ2-5	NA	TRBV9	ASSVDLRGLSETQY
TRBJ2-1	NA	TRBV7-9	ASSSSGEQF
TRBJ2-3	NA	TRBV12-3/TRBV12-4	ASSLGQGDTQY
TRBJ2-3	few	TRBV6-2/TRBV6-3	ASSPLRGFGTDTQY
TRBJ2-7	NA	TRBV4-1	ASSQITKTSGPYEQY
TRBJ2-7	NA	TRBV30	AWSPGQGVGEQY
TRBJ1-4	NA	TRBV28	ASSFQGASEKLF
TRBJ2-7	NA	TRBV5-4	ASSFKGQGWEQY
TRBJ2-3	NA	TRBV12-3/TRBV12-4	ASSPQGVDTQY
TRBJ2-7	NA	TRBV6-4	ASSDSTGGSYEQY
TRBJ2-5	NA	TRBV9	ASTGAGKETQY
TRBJ1-4	NA	TRBV2	ASGLTTNEKLF
TRBJ1-4	NA	TRBV5-1	ASSSAGEKLF
TRBJ2-3	few	TRBV9	ASSVSDSTDTQY
TRBJ1-2	NA	TRBV4-3	ASSQDWTGYGYT
TRBJ2-3	NA	TRBV7-2	ASSLRETGTDTQY
TRBJ2-5	NA	TRBV15	ATSRGGLAGGTQETQY
TRBJ2-1	NA	TRBV5-1	ASTWSRGLYNEQF
TRBJ2-4	NA	TRBV5-6	ASSLAGLAGAKNIQY
TRBJ1-1	NA	TRBV29-1	SVDRGTEAF
TRBJ1-1	few	TRBV29-1	SVEDRVMAF
TRBJ2-1	NA	TRBV5-1	ASSLGTGGDEQF
TRBJ2-5	NA	TRBV6-5	ASSYWQGAGETQY
TRBJ1-1	few	TRBV10-3	AISEDGIMNTEAF
TRBJ1-1	once	TRBV24-1	ATSGGTGGTEAF
TRBJ1-1	NA	TRBV3-1/TRBV3-2	ASSQHQGGVEAF
TRBJ2-5	NA	TRBV7-2	ASSSTALKETQY
TRBJ1-1	once	TRBV19	ASTLGEFTEAF
TRBJ1-1	NA	TRBV29-1	SGNRGRGTEAF
TRBJ1-3	NA	TRBV5-6	ASSLGSLLGPSGNTIY
TRBJ1-5	NA	TRBV27	AGARYQNQPQH
TRBJ2-1	NA	TRBV6-4	ASSDWGGPYNEQF
TRBJ2-2	NA	TRBV18	ASSLGLAENTGELF
TRBJ2-1	NA	TRBV7-3	ASSRDSNEQF